The rows below give T cell receptor beta chains drawn from one sample of a study of T cell responses to AZD1222 COVID-19 vaccine. Produced via immunoSEQ multiplex PCR; TCRdb's table is partial and in-frame only. The repertoire includes about 260,000 clones, 93% of them detected once, and 0.55% sits in the top ten. The input for sequencing was peripheral blood, taken on day 0 of AZD1222 vaccination. These receptors came from an adult in good health. Both conserved end residues are part of each CDR3. D genes are given only for firm matches. Clone size is stated in some rows and not others, as once, few, many or a class when expanded.

V	length	D	J	size	DNA	CDR3
TRBV6-1	15	-	TRBJ1-2	-	TGTGCCAGCAGTGAAGTTAACAGTCTTAACTATGGCTACACCTTC	CASSEVNSLNYGYTF
TRBV7-2	15	-	TRBJ1-3	-	TGTGCCAGCAGCTTGATACCCGACGCCGGAAACACCATATATTTT	CASSLIPDAGNTIYF
TRBV28	14	-	TRBJ1-5	-	TGTGCCAGCAGCCTGACCCAGGGAAATCAGCCCCAGCATTTT	CASSLTQGNQPQHF
TRBV6-2/TRBV6-3	13	-	TRBJ1-5	-	TGTGCCAGCAGCTATTCCCGTTATCAGCCCCAGCATTTT	CASSYSRYQPQHF
TRBV5-4	13	-	TRBJ2-2	-	TGTGCCAGCAGCAGAACAGGTACCGGGGAGCTGTTTTTT	CASSRTGTGELFF
TRBV7-8	14	-	TRBJ2-7	-	TGTGCCAGCAGCTCGACTTGGACAACTGTCGAGCAGTACTTC	CASSSTWTTVEQYF
TRBV7-2	14	-	TRBJ1-2	-	TGTGCCAGCACCCATCGGGGGGGGCAGGGTGGCTACACCTTC	CASTHRGGQGGYTF
TRBV4-3	18	-	TRBJ1-5	-	TGCGCCAGCAGCCAAGACCTAGCGAGTTATGGCAGCAATCAGCCCCAGCATTTT	CASSQDLASYGSNQPQHF
TRBV27	18	TRBD1	TRBJ1-1	-	TGTGCCAGCAGCCTCCTACCAGGGACAGGGGGCTCGGGCACTGAAGCTTTCTTT	CASSLLPGTGGSGTEAFF
TRBV29-1	12	-	TRBJ1-4	-	TGCAGCGTTGGAGGGCAGGGAGAAAAACTGTTTTTT	CSVGGQGEKLFF
TRBV19	15	-	TRBJ1-5	-	TGTGCCAGTACCAAGGGTCCGGGGTCGGTTCAGCCCCAGCATTTT	CASTKGPGSVQPQHF
TRBV5-4	11	-	TRBJ2-7	-	TGTGCCAGCAGCTTGGATAGCGAGCAGTACTTC	CASSLDSEQYF
TRBV18	12	-	TRBJ2-1	-	TGTGCCAGCTCTCCCAGGGAGAATGAGCAGTTCTTC	CASSPRENEQFF
TRBV6-5	13	-	TRBJ2-1	-	TGTGCCAGCAGTTACGTCCAGGGCAATGAGCAGTTCTTC	CASSYVQGNEQFF
TRBV9	15	-	TRBJ2-4	-	TGTGCCAGCAGCGTAGGGGGAGAGGCGGAAAACATTCAGTACTTC	CASSVGGEAENIQYF
TRBV2	16	-	TRBJ1-6	-	TGTGCCAGCAGGCGGGGGTCCAGCTCCTATAATTCACCCCTCCACTTT	CASRRGSSSYNSPLHF
TRBV20-1	14	-	TRBJ1-6	-	TGCAGTGCTAGTAACGGGGCTTATAATTCACCCCTCCACTTT	CSASNGAYNSPLHF
TRBV3-1/TRBV3-2	14	-	TRBJ2-2	-	TGTGCCAGCAGCCAGAGGGGGGCCCCCGGGGAGCTGTTTTTT	CASSQRGAPGELFF
TRBV7-2	15	-	TRBJ2-3	-	TGTGCCAGCAGCGCCCGGGACTCGCGGAGTGATACGCAGTATTTT	CASSARDSRSDTQYF
TRBV10-3	15	-	TRBJ2-3	once	TGTGCCATCAGTGATGGGGCCTGGGGCCCAGATACGCAGTATTTT	CAISDGAWGPDTQYF
TRBV20-1	11	-	TRBJ2-1	-	TGCAGTGCCCGGACGGATGTCGAGCAGTTCTTC	CSARTDVEQFF
TRBV5-5	11	-	TRBJ2-1	-	TGTGCCAGCAGCACGACAGATGAGCAGTTCTTC	CASSTTDEQFF
TRBV18	11	-	TRBJ2-3	few	TGTGCCAGCTCCGTTACAGATACGCAGTATTTT	CASSVTDTQYF
TRBV4-2	15	TRBD1	TRBJ1-2	-	TGTGCCAGCAGCCAGCCGGGACAGGGGGCGGATGGCTACACCTTC	CASSQPGQGADGYTF
TRBV5-1	17	TRBD1	TRBJ1-2	-	TGCGCCAGCAGCAACCCGACCTCCGGGACAGGGGGCAATGGCTACACCTTC	CASSNPTSGTGGNGYTF
TRBV6-5	14	-	TRBJ2-7	-	TGTGCCAGCGGCACCGGGCTTTCCCTAGACGAGCAGTACTTC	CASGTGLSLDEQYF
TRBV28	15	-	TRBJ2-7	once	TGTGCCAGCAGTTTAAAGGGTGACCTCTCCTACGAGCAGTACTTC	CASSLKGDLSYEQYF
TRBV19	15	-	TRBJ2-3	-	TGTGCCAGTAGTTTGACGGGGACTAGCACAGATACGCAGTATTTT	CASSLTGTSTDTQYF
TRBV6-2/TRBV6-3	15	TRBD1	TRBJ2-7	-	TGTGCCAGCAGTCGACGACAGGGCGCGGGCTACGAGCAGTACTTC	CASSRRQGAGYEQYF
TRBV11-3	13	-	TRBJ2-3	-	TGTGCCAGCAGCGACCTCAGCACAGATACGCAGTATTTT	CASSDLSTDTQYF
TRBV13	12	-	TRBJ2-3	-	TGTGCCAGCAGCTCCGACTCAGATACGCAGTATTTT	CASSSDSDTQYF
TRBV7-3	17	TRBD2	TRBJ2-3	-	TGTGCCAGCAGCTATAGCGGGGCGGGAGATGGTCCGGGAGCGCAGTATTTT	CASSYSGAGDGPGAQYF
TRBV15	16	-	TRBJ1-3	once	TGTGCCACCAGCAGAGATCGGGAAAGCTCTGGAAACACCATATATTTT	CATSRDRESSGNTIYF
TRBV6-5	12	-	TRBJ1-5	-	TGTGCCAGCAGGAAGGGAGCGCAGCCCCAGCATTTT	CASRKGAQPQHF
TRBV5-8	14	-	TRBJ2-7	few	TGTGCCAGCAGCTTGGTGACCGGGACCTACGAGCAGTACTTC	CASSLVTGTYEQYF
TRBV20-1	16	TRBD2	TRBJ2-1	-	TGCAGTGCTAGTCCCGCTAGCGGTAGCTCCTACAATGAGCAGTTCTTC	CSASPASGSSYNEQFF
TRBV9	15	-	TRBJ1-5	-	TGTGCCAGCAGCGTCGACCAAGGACCCGAGTGGCCCCAGCATTTT	CASSVDQGPEWPQHF
TRBV5-4	15	-	TRBJ2-1	-	TGTGCCAGCAGCTCGAACCGGGGACCCTTCAATGAGCAGTTCTTC	CASSSNRGPFNEQFF
TRBV4-1	15	-	TRBJ1-2	-	TGCGCCAGCAGCCAAGATCAGGGATCCCCCTATGGCTACACCTTC	CASSQDQGSPYGYTF
TRBV3-1/TRBV3-2	17	-	TRBJ1-6	-	TGTGCCAGCAGCCAAGAAAACCTCCCGGGAGGTGATTCACCCCTCCACTTT	CASSQENLPGGDSPLHF
TRBV20-1	10	-	TRBJ2-7	-	TGCAGCCACAGGGTCCACGAGCAGTACTTC	CSHRVHEQYF
TRBV23-1	12	-	TRBJ1-2	-	TGCGCCAGCACATGGACAGCTAATGGCTACACCTTC	CASTWTANGYTF
TRBV15	14	TRBD1	TRBJ2-7	-	TGTGCCACCAGCAGGGACAGGGGAAGCATCGAGCAGTACTTC	CATSRDRGSIEQYF
TRBV30	12	-	TRBJ1-1	-	TGTGCCTGGACATCGGGGGGTCCTCAAGCTTTCTTT	CAWTSGGPQAFF
TRBV29-1	16	-	TRBJ2-1	-	TGCAGCGTTGAAGGATTGGAGGGGGGGCCCTACAATGAGCAGTTCTTC	CSVEGLEGGPYNEQFF